One and the same sample provided the 2 T cell receptor beta chains below, sequenced in a study of T cells in localized non-small cell lung cancer (dated by TCRdb to about 2020). The protocol used for the library was the immunoSEQ multiplex PCR assay. TCRdb obtained this table from immuneACCESS and retained in-frame rearrangements with V and J assigned. These tables miss some clones; where compared with another copy, unresolved V genes account for less than half of the shortfall, and the remainder is unexplained. The sample yields 20,000 to 25,000 clones; roughly nine tenths were counted once. The ten largest account for 13% of the sample. The sequencing used peripheral blood, collected before any cancer treatment. The receptors were gathered from a male donor older than 55 with stage I lung adenocarcinoma.

This clone was seen just once. The rearrangement uses TRBV4-2 and TRBJ1-2; D ambiguous. Germline V lookup: CDR1 LGHNA, CDR2 YNFKEQ. The V end was cut by 1 base, the J end by 8 bases, with 8 bases between. The CDR3 totals 12 residues. CDR3 in amino acids: CASSQVSKGYTF. CDR3 DNA: TGTGCCAGCAGCCAAGTATCTAAAGGCTACACCTTC.

J is TRBJ2-2 and V is TRBV4-3; 9 bases line up with TRBD2. Looked up from germline, CDR1 is LGHNA and CDR2 is YSLEER. CDR3 length equals 19 residues. V dropped 4 bases and J dropped 4; count of bases not matched to a gene: 16. As DNA, the CDR3 is TGCGCCAGCAGCCTCCTCGAGGGCGGGAGGGCCCTCGTCACCGGGGAGCTGTTTTTT. Translated: CASSLLEGGRALVTGELFF.